This T cell receptor beta chain was retrieved from a study of cytomegalovirus exposure and HLA in healthy donors. Background on the study: Across roughly 400 genotyped donors, 81% landed in the Caucasian-associated ancestry cluster.

This clone has just a few counts. The antigen remains undetermined. At one of its ends the junction is not consistent with the germline gene, which may arise from a read error. It was with 60 Vbeta and 13 Jbeta primers that the PCR ran. Clones were sequenced by immunoSEQ multiplex PCR, and TCRdb holds only the in-frame ones, with some missing. The sample lists about 120,000 clones, over 65% occurring once. Study-wide findings and caveats: Highest at DRB1 and lowest at HLA-C, TCR association rates differed among HLA loci in a later analysis. An Asian-associated ancestry cluster reportedly showed fewer N-insertions than the roughly 600-donor mean in a later analysis.

The CDR3 sequence is 17 residues long. The germline gives CDR1 SGHVS, CDR2 FQNEAQ. This receptor was obtained from a woman aged 40 to 50 in good health and CMV-seronegative. The chain has TRBV7-8 and TRBJ2-4; D possibly corresponds to TRBD1 (6 bases). Sequenced: PBMCs. CDR3 amino acids: CASSPAYRVNAKNSQYF. CDR3 coding DNA: TGTGCCAGCAGCCCGGCCTACAGGGTAAATGCCAAAAACAGTCAGTACTTC.